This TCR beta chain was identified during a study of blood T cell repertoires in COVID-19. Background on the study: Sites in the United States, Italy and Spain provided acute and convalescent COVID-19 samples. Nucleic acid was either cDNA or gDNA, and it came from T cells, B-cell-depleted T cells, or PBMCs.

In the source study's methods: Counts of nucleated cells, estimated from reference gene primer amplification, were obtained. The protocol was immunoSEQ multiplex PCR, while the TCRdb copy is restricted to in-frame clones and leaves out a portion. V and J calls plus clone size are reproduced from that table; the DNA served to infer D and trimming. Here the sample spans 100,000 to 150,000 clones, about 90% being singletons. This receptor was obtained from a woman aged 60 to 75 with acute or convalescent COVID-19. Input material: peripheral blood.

The CDR3 protein is CASSLQGVPEAFF. The CDR3 DNA reads TGCGCCAGCAGCTTACAGGGCGTCCCTGAAGCTTTCTTT. V usage is TRBV5-1 and J usage is TRBJ1-1; possibly TRBD1 for D (6 bases). V shed 2 bases and J shed 6 bases, with 11 bases lying between them. The germline gives CDR1 SGHRS, CDR2 YFSETQ. This CDR3 contains 13 residues.